This T cell receptor beta chain was captured by sequencing in a study of cytomegalovirus exposure and HLA in healthy donors. Profiling relied on immunoSEQ multiplex PCR, and the TCRdb table lists in-frame clones only, not all of them. Of roughly 90,000 clones listed, over 85% are singletons. The CDR3 has 17 amino acids. After removal of 0 bases from V and 4 bases from J, the junction contained 11 bases not matched to a gene. Germline lookup yields CDR1 SEHNR and CDR2 FQNEAQ (reference sequence). Sequencing was done on a sample of PBMCs. The TCR was taken from a woman in her twenties or thirties in good health and CMV-seropositive. V and J are TRBV7-9 and TRBJ1-2; TRBD1 matches at 7 bases. The CDR3 bases are TGTGCCAGCAGCTTAGCGCTTCAGGACAGGATCGTCTATGGCTACACCTTC. Translating gives CASSLALQDRIVYGYTF.